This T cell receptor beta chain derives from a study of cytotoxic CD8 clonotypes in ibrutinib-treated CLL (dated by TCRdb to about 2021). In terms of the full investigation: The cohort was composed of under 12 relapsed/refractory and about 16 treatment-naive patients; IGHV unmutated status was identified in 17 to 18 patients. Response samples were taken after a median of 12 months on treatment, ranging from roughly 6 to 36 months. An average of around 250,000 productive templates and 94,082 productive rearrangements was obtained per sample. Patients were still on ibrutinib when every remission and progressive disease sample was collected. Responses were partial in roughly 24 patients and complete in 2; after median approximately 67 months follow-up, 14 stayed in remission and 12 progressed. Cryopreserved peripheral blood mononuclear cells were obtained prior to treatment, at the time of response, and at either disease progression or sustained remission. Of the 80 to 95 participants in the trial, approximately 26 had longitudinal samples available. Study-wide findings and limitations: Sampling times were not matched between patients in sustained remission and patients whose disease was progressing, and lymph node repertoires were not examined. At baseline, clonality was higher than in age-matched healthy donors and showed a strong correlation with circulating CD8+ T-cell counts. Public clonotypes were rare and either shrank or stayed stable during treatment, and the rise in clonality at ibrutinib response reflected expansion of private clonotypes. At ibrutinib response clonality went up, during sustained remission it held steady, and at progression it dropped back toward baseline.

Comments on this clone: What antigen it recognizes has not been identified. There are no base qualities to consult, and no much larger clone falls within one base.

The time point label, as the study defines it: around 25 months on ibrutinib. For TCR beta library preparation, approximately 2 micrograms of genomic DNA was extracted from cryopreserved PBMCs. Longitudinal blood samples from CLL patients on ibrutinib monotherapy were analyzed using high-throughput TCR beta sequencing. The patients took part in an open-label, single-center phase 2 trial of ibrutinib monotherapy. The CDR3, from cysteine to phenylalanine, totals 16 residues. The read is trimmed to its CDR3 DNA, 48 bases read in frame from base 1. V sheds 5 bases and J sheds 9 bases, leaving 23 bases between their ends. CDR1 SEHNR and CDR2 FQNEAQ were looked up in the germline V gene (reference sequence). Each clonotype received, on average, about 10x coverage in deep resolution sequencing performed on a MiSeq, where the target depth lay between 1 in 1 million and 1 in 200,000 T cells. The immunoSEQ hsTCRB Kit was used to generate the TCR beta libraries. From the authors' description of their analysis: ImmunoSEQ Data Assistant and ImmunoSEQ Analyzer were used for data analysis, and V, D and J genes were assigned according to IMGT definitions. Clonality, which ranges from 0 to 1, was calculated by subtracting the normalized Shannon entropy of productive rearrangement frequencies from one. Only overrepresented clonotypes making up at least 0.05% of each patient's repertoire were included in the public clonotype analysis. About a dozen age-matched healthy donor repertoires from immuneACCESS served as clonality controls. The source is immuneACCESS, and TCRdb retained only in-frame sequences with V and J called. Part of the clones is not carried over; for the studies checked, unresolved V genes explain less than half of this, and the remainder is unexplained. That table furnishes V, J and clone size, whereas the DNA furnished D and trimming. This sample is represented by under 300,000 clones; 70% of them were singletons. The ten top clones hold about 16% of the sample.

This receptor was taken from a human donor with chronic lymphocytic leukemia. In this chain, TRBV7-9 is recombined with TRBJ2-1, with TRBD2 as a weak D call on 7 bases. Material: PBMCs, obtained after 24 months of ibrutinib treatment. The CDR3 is CASSHSGAGEGGEQFF. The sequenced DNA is TGTGCCAGCAGCCATTCAGGGGCGGGAGAGGGAGGTGAGCAGTTCTTC.